This T cell receptor (beta chain) was sequenced during a study of blood T cell repertoires in COVID-19. For the study at large: Donors in the United States, Italy and Spain gave samples during acute or convalescent COVID-19.

This clone was seen more than once but under ten times. Germline CDR1 reads MRHNA; CDR2 reads SNTAGT. The CDR3 covers 16 residues. V was clipped by 0 bases and J by 0 bases, with 10 bases between them. Produced via immunoSEQ multiplex PCR; TCRdb's table is partial and in-frame only. The table lists 150,000 to 200,000 clones, just under 90% of them singletons, with roughly 0.85% in the top ten. The specimen was peripheral blood. The receptor's source is a woman younger than 30 who had recovered from COVID-19. The chain is built from TRBV6-4 and TRBJ2-3; no firm D call. CDR3: CASSDSPARSTDTQYF. The CDR3, as DNA: TGTGCCAGCAGTGACTCACCAGCTAGGAGCACAGATACGCAGTATTTT.